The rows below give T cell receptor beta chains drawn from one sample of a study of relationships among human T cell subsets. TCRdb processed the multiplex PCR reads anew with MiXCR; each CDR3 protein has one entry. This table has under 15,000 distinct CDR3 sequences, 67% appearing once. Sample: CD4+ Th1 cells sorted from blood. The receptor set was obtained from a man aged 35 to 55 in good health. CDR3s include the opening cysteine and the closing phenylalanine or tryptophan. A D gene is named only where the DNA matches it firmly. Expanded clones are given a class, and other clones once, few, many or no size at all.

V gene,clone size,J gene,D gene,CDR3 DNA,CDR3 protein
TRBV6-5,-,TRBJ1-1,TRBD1,TGTGCCAGCACCCGACAGGGGTTGAACACTGAAGCTTTCTTT,CASTRQGLNTEAFF
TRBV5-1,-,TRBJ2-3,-,TGCGCCAGCAGCCAGAGACAGATGGATACGCAGTATTTT,CASSQRQMDTQYF
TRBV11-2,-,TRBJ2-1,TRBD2,TGTGCCAGCAGCCCGGGACTAGCGGGATACAGGGAGCAGTTCTTC,CASSPGLAGYREQFF
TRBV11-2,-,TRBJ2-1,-,TGTGCCAGCAGCCTGGGCTGGGCCTCCGGCAATGAGCAGTTCTTC,CASSLGWASGNEQFF
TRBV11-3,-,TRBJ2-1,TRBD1,TGTGCCAGCAGCTCGCAGGGGACAGGCAATGAGCAGTTCTTC,CASSSQGTGNEQFF
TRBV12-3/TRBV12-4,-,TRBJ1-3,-,TGTGCCAGCAGTTTACAGACTCTCTCTGGAAACACCATATATTTT,CASSLQTLSGNTIYF
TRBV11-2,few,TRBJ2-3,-,TGTGCCAGCAGCTTAGTGAAGAGCACAGATACGCAGTATTTT,CASSLVKSTDTQYF
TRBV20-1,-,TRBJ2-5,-,TGCAGCGCTAGCAGGTCGGGGGAGACCCAGTACTTC,CSASRSGETQYF
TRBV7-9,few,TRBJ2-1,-,TGTGCCAGCAGCTTAATTAGCCGCAGAGGACGGACTATAGAGCAGTTCTTC,CASSLISRRGRTIEQFF
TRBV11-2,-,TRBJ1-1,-,TGTGCCAGCAGCTTAGGGCGCTTAGGGGAGGACACTGAAGCTTTCTTT,CASSLGRLGEDTEAFF
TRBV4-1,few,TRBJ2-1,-,TGCGCCAGCAGCCAAGATTTAACAGCGGTTGGGGAGCAGTTCTTC,CASSQDLTAVGEQFF
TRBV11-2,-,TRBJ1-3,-,TGTGCCAGCAGCTTAGGTGGCAACTCTGGAAACACCATATATTTT,CASSLGGNSGNTIYF
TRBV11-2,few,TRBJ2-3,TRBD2,TGTGCCAGCAGCTTGCGCGGGAGGACAGATACGCAGTATTTT,CASSLRGRTDTQYF
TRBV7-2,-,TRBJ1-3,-,TGTGCCAGCAGCCCTAGGATGCCGGGACTCGCAGGCGAGCGCGGAAACACCATATATTTT,CASSPRMPGLAGERGNTIYF
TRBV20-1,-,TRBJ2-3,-,TGCAGTGCTGGGACGCGGTGGTTGGGATACACAGATACGCAGTATTTT,CSAGTRWLGYTDTQYF
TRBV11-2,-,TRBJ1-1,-,TGTGCCAGCGGAAATACAGGGTTACAGACTGAAGCTTTCTTT,CASGNTGLQTEAFF
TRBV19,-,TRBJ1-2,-,TGTGCCAGTAAGGAAGGGATTGACTATGGCTACACCTTC,CASKEGIDYGYTF
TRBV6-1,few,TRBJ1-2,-,TGTGCCAGCAGTGAACGCAGGAGCAATGGCTACACCTTC,CASSERRSNGYTF
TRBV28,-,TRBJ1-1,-,TGTGCCAGCAGTTACAGGCTGAACACTGAAGCTTTCTTT,CASSYRLNTEAFF
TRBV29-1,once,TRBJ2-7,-,TGCAGCGTTGCCCCGGGACACCCTAAATCTGGGCAGTACTTC,CSVAPGHPKSGQYF
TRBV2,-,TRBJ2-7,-,TGTGCCAGCAGTGAAGGTCCGAGATACGAGCAGTACTTC,CASSEGPRYEQYF
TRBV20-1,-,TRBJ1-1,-,TGCAGGATATCGAAGAACACTGAAGCTTTCTTT,CRISKNTEAFF
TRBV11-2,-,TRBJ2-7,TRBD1,TGTGCCAGCAGAGCAGGGGGCGCCTACGAGCAGTACTTC,CASRAGGAYEQYF
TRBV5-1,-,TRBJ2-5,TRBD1,TGCGCCAGCAGCCCCGGGACAGGCCTTAGGGAGACCCAGTACTTC,CASSPGTGLRETQYF
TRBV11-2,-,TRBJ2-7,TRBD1,TGTGCCAGCAGCCCCAGACAGGGCCAGTACTTC,CASSPRQGQYF
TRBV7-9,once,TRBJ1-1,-,TGTGCCAGCAGCTTTGGGCCCCGCAACACTGAAGCTTTCTTT,CASSFGPRNTEAFF
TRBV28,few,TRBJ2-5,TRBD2,TGTGCCAGCAGTGTACCGCTAGCGGGGGGACAAGAGACCCAGTACTTC,CASSVPLAGGQETQYF
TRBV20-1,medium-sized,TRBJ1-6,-,TGCAGTGCTAGGGAGGACGGCTACTATAATTCACCCCTCCACTTT,CSAREDGYYNSPLHF
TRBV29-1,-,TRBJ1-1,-,TGCAGCGCCACCAAAGGGTTGAACACTGAAGCTTTCTTT,CSATKGLNTEAFF
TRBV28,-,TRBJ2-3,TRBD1,TGTGCCAGCAGTGCGACCCACAGGGGAGGCACAGATACGCAGTATTTT,CASSATHRGGTDTQYF
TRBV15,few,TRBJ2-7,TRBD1,TGTGCCACCAGCAGATCACAGGGGGGTAATTACGAGCAGTACTTC,CATSRSQGGNYEQYF
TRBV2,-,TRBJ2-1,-,TGTGCCAGCAGTGGACCTGAGCAGTTCTTC,CASSGPEQFF
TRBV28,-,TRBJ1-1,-,TGTGCCAGCAGTTTACTGCTGACCACTGAAGCTTTCTTT,CASSLLLTTEAFF
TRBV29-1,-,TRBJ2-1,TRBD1,TGCAGCGTTGAAGAAGACAGGGTTAGCTTC,CSVEEDRVSF
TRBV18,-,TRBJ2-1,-,TGTGCCAGCTCACTCCTACAGGGCTCCTACAATGAGCAGTTCTTC,CASSLLQGSYNEQFF
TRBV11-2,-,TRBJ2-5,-,TGTGCCAGCAGCCGGACAGAAGAGACCCAGTACTTC,CASSRTEETQYF
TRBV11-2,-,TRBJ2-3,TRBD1,TGTGCCAGCAGCCAAGGGGGCACCACAGATACGCAGTATTTT,CASSQGGTTDTQYF
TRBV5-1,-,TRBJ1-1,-,TGCGCCAGCAGTCCCCCCGGTAGGGGTAACACTGAAGCTTTCTTT,CASSPPGRGNTEAFF
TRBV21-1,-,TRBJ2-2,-,TGTGCCAGCAGCCCACCCGGGACAGGAACGAACACCGGGGAGCTGTTTTTT,CASSPPGTGTNTGELFF
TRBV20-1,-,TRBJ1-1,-,TGCAGTGTTGGGCAGCCGAACACTGAAGCTTTCTTT,CSVGQPNTEAFF
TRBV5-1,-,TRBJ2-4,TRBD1,TGCGCCAGCAGCGGCAGGGGGCCCCAAAACATTCAGTACTTC,CASSGRGPQNIQYF
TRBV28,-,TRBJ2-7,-,TGTGCCAGCAGTTTATGGGCAGCGGATACCTACGAGCAGTACTTC,CASSLWAADTYEQYF
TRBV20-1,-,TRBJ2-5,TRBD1,TGCAGTGCTATACTCAGGGGGCCAGAGACCCAGTACTTC,CSAILRGPETQYF
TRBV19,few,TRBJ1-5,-,TGTGCCTCCCATGAGACCCGCAATCAGCCCCAGCATTTT,CASHETRNQPQHF
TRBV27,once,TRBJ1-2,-,TGTGCCAGCAGTTCTGTGAATCGCCCCTATGGCTACACCTTC,CASSSVNRPYGYTF
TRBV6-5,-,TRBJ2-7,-,TGTGCCAGCAGTCAAGACTCCGGGGCCACCTACGAGCAGTACTTC,CASSQDSGATYEQYF
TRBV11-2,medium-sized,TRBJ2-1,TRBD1,TGTGCCAGCAGCTTCAGGGGGAAAGATTACAATGAGCAGTTCTTC,CASSFRGKDYNEQFF
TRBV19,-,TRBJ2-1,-,TGTGCCAGTAGTAGCCTAGAACGGACTGGGGATGAGCAGTTCTTC,CASSSLERTGDEQFF
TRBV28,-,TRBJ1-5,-,TGTGCCAGCAGAGAACAGGGAGTATGGCAGCCCCAGCATTTT,CASREQGVWQPQHF
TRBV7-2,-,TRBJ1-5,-,TGTGCCAGCAGCTTAGACGGGGGTAGCAATCAGCCCCAGCATTTT,CASSLDGGSNQPQHF